This T cell receptor beta chain was documented in a study of blood T cell repertoires in COVID-19. Study details: T cells, B-cell-depleted T cells, or PBMCs provided the cDNA or gDNA that served as material.

Here immunoSEQ multiplex PCR was the method, and the copy in TCRdb shows in-frame clones only, minus some. The sample records roughly 310,000 clones, about 89% being singletons. This CDR3 is built from 12 residues. Among Cohort 3 donors, those recovered had two negative PCRs, clearance, or symptom resolution. The rearrangement links TRBV21-1 to TRBJ2-7; no DNA check was done on the table's D call, TRBD2. TRBV21-1 is an annotated pseudogene. The sequencing input was PBMCs or T cells enriched from blood (not recorded which). The clonotype comes from a woman aged 40-49 years who had recovered from COVID-19. The chain's CDR3 is CASSKASNEQYF. CDR3 DNA sequence: TGTGCCAGCAGCAAAGCTAGCAACGAGCAGTACTTC.